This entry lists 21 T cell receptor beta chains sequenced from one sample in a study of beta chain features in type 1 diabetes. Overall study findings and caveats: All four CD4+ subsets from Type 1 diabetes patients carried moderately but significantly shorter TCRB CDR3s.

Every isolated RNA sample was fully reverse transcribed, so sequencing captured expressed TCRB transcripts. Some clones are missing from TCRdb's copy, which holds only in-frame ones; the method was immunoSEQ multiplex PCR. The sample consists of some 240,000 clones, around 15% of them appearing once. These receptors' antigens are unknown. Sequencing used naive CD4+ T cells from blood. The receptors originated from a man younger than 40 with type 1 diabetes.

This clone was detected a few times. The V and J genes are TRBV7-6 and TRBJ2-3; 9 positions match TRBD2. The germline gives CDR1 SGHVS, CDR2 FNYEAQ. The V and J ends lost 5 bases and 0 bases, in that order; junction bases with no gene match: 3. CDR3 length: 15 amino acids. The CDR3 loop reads CASSLSGRSTDTQYF. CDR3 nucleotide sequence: TGTGCCAGCAGCCTCAGCGGGAGGAGCACAGATACGCAGTATTTT.

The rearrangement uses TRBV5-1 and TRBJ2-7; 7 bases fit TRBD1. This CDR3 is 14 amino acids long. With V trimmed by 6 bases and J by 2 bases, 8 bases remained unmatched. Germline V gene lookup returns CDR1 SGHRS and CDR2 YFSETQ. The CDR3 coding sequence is TGCGCCAGCAAGGTTTCAGGGGGAACCTACGAGCAGTACTTC. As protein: CASKVSGGTYEQYF.

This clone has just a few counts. CDR3 amino acids: CASSSLAVKGEQFF. In DNA, the CDR3 is TGCGCCAGCAGCTCACTAGCGGTTAAAGGGGAGCAGTTCTTC. V usage is TRBV5-1 and J usage is TRBJ2-1, with TRBD2 identical over 8 bases. V trimming: 3 bases; J trimming: 10 bases; junction bases outside the gene matches: 9. Germline loops: CDR1 SGHRS, CDR2 YFSETQ. This CDR3 is built from 14 residues.

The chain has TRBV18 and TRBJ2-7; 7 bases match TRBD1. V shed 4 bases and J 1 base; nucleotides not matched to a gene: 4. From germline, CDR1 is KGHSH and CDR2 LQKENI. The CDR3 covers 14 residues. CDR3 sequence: CASSRDSQSYEQYF. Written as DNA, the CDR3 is TGTGCCAGCTCACGGGACAGCCAATCCTACGAGCAGTACTTC.

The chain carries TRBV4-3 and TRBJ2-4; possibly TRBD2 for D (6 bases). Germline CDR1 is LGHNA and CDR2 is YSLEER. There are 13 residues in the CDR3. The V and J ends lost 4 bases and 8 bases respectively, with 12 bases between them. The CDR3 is CASSLGTADIQYF. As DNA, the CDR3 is TGCGCCAGCAGCCTCGGGACTGCGGACATTCAGTACTTC.

The CDR3 DNA sequence: TGTGCCATCAGTGAGTCGGAGACAGGGGGAACCGGGGAGCTGTTTTTT. Translation gives CAISESETGGTGELFF. V gene TRBV10-3 combines with J gene TRBJ2-2; 9 positions match TRBD1. The germline V gene has CDR1 ENHRY and CDR2 SYGVKD. The CDR3 extends over 16 amino acids. Losses at the gene ends were 0 bases for V and 5 bases for J; bases not matched to a gene: 4.

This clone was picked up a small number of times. CDR3 bases: TGTGCCACCAGCAGAGGGACAGGGCAGAATCAGCCCCAGCATTTT. Protein sequence: CATSRGTGQNQPQHF. The rearrangement links TRBV15 to TRBJ1-5; 8 nucleotides agree with TRBD1. V was pared by 1 base and J by 4 bases, with 3 bases of the junction left unmatched. The CDR3 has 15 residues. The germline V gene has CDR1 LNHNV and CDR2 YYDKDF (reference sequence).

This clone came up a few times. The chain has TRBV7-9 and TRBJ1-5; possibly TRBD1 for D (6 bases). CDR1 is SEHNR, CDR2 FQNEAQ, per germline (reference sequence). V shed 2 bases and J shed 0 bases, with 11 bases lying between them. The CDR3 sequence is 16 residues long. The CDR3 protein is CASSLSGGPSNQPQHF. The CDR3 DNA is TGTGCCAGCAGCTTATCCGGGGGGCCTAGCAATCAGCCCCAGCATTTT.

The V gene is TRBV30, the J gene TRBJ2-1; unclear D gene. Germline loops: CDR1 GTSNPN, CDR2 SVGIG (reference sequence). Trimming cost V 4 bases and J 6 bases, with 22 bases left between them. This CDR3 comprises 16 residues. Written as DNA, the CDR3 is TGTGCCTGGATGGCCCTGACAAGCTTCAGCCGCAATGAGCAGTTCTTC. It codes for CAWMALTSFSRNEQFF. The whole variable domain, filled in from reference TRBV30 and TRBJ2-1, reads SQTIHQWPATLVQPVGSPLSLECTVEGTSNPNLYWYRQAAGRGLQLLFYSVGIGQISSEVPQNLSASRPQDRQFILSSKKLLLSDSGFYLCAWMALTSFSRNEQFFGPGTRLTVL.

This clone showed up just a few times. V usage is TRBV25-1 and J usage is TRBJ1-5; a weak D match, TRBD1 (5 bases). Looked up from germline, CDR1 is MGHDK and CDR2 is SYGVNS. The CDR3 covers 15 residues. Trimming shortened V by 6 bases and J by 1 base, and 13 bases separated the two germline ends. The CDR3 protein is CASSFGTGSNQPQHF. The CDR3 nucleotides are TGTGCCAGCAGCTTCGGGACGGGGAGCAATCAGCCCCAGCATTTT.

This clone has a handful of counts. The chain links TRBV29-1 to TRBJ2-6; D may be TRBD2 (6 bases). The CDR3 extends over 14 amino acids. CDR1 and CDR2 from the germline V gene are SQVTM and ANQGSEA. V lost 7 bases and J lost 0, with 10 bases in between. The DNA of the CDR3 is TGCAGCGCGGCGGGGTACTCTGGGGCCAACGTCCTGACTTTC. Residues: CSAAGYSGANVLTF.

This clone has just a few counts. Here the CDR3 reads CAWSVGTHFNEQFF. The CDR3 nucleotides are TGTGCCTGGAGTGTCGGGACTCACTTCAATGAGCAGTTCTTC. V and J are TRBV30 and TRBJ2-1, with TRBD2 as a possible D gene (6 bases). The CDR3 totals 14 residues. Germline V gives CDR1 GTSNPN, CDR2 SVGIG (reference sequence). V lost 0 bases to trimming and J lost 6 bases, with 12 bases between them.

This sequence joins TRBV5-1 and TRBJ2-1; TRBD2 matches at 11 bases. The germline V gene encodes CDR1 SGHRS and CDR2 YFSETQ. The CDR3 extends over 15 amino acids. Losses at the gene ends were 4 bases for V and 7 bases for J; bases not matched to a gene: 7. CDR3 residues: CASSILAGARNEQFF. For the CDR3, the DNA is TGCGCCAGCAGCATACTAGCGGGAGCTAGGAATGAGCAGTTCTTC.

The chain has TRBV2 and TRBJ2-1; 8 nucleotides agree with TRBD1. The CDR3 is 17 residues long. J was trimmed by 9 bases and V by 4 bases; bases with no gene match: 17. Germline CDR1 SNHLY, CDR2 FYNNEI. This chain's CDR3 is CASSVGHSGTGLREQFF. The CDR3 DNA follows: TGTGCCAGCAGTGTCGGTCATTCCGGGACAGGCCTACGTGAGCAGTTCTTC. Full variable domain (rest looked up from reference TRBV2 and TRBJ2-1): EPEVTQTPSHQVTQMGQEVILRCVPISNHLYFYWYRQILGQKVEFLVSFYNNEISEKSEIFDDQFSVERPDGSNFTLKIRSTKLEDSAMYFCASSVGHSGTGLREQFFGPGTRLTVL.

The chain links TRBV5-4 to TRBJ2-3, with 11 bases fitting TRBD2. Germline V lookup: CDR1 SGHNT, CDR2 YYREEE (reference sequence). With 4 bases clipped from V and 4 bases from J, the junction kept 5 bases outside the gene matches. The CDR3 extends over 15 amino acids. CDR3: CASSPGLAVSDTQYF. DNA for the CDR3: TGTGCCAGCAGCCCGGGACTAGCGGTTTCAGATACGCAGTATTTT.

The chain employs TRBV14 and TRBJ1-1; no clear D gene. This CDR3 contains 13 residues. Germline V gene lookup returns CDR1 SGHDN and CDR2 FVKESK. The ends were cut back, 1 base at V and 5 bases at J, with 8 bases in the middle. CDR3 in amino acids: CASSQGMRTEAFF. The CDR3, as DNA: TGTGCCAGCAGCCAAGGGATGCGGACTGAAGCTTTCTTT.

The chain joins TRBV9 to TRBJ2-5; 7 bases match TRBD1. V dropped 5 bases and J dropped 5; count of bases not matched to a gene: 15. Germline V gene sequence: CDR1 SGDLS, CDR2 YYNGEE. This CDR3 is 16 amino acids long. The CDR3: CASSPTYRGMVETQYF. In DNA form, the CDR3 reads TGTGCCAGCAGTCCGACTTACAGGGGAATGGTGGAGACCCAGTACTTC.

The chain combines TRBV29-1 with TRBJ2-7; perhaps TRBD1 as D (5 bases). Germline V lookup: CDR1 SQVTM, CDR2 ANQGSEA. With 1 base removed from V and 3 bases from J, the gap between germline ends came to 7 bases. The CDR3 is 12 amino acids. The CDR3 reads CSVEVQGYEQYF. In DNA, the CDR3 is TGCAGCGTTGAAGTTCAGGGCTACGAGCAGTACTTC.

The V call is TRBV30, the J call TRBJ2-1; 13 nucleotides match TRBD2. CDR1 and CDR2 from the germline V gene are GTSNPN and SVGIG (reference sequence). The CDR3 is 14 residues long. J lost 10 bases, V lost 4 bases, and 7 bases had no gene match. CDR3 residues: CAWTGGLAGSEQFF. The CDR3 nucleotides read TGTGCCTGGACCGGGGGACTAGCGGGGAGCGAGCAGTTCTTC.

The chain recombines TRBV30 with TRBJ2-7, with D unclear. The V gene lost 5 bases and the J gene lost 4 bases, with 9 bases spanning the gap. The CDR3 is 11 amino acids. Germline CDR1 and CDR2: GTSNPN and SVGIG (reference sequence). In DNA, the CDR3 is TGTGCCTGGGAATCCTCGTACGAGCAGTACTTC. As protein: CAWESSYEQYF.

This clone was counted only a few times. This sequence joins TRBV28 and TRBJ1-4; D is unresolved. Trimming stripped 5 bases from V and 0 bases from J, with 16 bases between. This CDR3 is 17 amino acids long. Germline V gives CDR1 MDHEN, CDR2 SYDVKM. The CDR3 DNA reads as TGTGCCAGCAGTGGGCGAAACAAGACCTCAACTAATGAAAAACTGTTTTTT. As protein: CASSGRNKTSTNEKLFF.